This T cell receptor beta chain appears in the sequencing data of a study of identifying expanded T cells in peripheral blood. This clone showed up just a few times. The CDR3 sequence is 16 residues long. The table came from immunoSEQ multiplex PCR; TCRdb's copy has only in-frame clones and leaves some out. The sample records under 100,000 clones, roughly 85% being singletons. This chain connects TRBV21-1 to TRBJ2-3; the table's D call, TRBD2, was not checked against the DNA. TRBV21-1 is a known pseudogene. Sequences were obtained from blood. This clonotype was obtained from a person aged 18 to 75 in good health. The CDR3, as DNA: TGTGCCAGCAGCAGAGGACTAGCGGGGGGAACAGATACGCAGTATTTT. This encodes CASSRGLAGGTDTQYF.